This T cell receptor beta chain was documented in a study of vaccination and CD4 T cells after COVID-19. General study findings and limits: In convalescent patients, a median roughly 87% of post-vaccine SARS-CoV-2-reactive clones appeared only after vaccination. Data came from relatively few convalescent patients and lacked early post-infection timepoints.

Treatment of the sample: approximately nine-day PBMC culture with coronavirus spike peptide pools or control peptides (ViraFEST assay). Peptide-pool expansion of antigen-specific T cells preceded TCR sequencing in ViraFEST. This clonotype has more than one count but fewer than ten. The antigen is not known. Sequence data for DNA of cultured CD4+ T cells were generated by the Oncomine TCR Beta short-read assay. Genomic DNA was drawn out of CD4+ T cells grown in culture. Each CDR3 protein gets one entry after TCRdb re-called the PCR reads with MiXCR. The sample lists 20,000 to 30,000 distinct CDR3 sequences, 45% to 65% occurring once. V was cut by 4 bases and J by 7 bases, with 14 bases left in between. The CDR3 extends over 15 amino acids. Per germline, CDR1 LGHNT and CDR2 FRNRAP.

The clonotype originates from a human donor who had recovered from COVID-19. The chain has TRBV12-5 and TRBJ1-6; TRBD1 is a possible D gene (5 bases). The sequenced sample consisted of CD4+ T cells from blood, cultured in vitro. The CDR3 region has the DNA TGTGCTAGTGGTTCCCAGGGTGCCCGAAATTCACCCCTCCACTTT. It yields the protein CASGSQGARNSPLHF.